These 11 T cell receptor beta chains originate from one sample sequenced in a study of CD8+ T cells in alopecia areata. Extracted RNA was reverse transcribed, and the resulting cDNA served as sequencing template. Assay used: immunoSEQ multiplex PCR; TCRdb lists only in-frame clones, some missing. The repertoire includes roughly 120,000 clones, 50% to 75% of them detected once, and roughly an eighth sits in the top ten. As to treatment: oral pan-JAK inhibitor, 5-10 mg twice daily. The sequencing used CD8+ T cells sorted from blood, collected at week 24, from a patient treated with tofacitinib. Receptors were obtained from a human donor with alopecia areata.

V gene TRBV4-1 combines with J gene TRBJ2-7, with 9 bases lining up with TRBD2. J lost 0 bases, V lost 5 bases, and 2 bases had no gene match. There are 14 residues in the CDR3. Germline CDR1 MGHRA, CDR2 YSYEKL. The CDR3 protein is CASSRLADSYEQYF. The CDR3 nucleotides are TGCGCCAGCAGCAGACTAGCGGACTCCTACGAGCAGTACTTC.

V usage is TRBV10-3 and J usage is TRBJ2-2; D perhaps matches TRBD1 (5 bases). The V end lost 6 bases, the J end lost 2 bases, and 7 bases lay between the germline ends. The CDR3 has 13 residues. The germline CDR1 and CDR2 sequences are ENHRY and SYGVKD. The CDR3 here is CAIRTENTGELFF. The CDR3 region has the DNA TGTGCCATCAGGACAGAAAACACCGGGGAGCTGTTTTTT.

This chain joins TRBV9 and TRBJ1-5; D gene unclear. CDR3 length: 13 amino acids. CDR1 and CDR2 (germline): SGDLS, YYNGEE. V lost 0 bases to trimming and J lost 3 bases, with 4 bases between them. CDR3 sequence reads: CASSVDDNQPQHF. In DNA, the CDR3 is TGTGCCAGCAGCGTAGATGACAATCAGCCCCAGCATTTT.

The CDR3 DNA follows: TGTGCCAGCAGCCGGTGGGTTCTGGATACGCAGTATTTT. Its translation: CASSRWVLDTQYF. This chain links TRBV14 with TRBJ2-3; no clear D. Germline CDR1 and CDR2: SGHDN and FVKESK. The CDR3 has 13 residues. Trimming pared 4 bases from V and 6 bases from J, leaving 11 bases between.

The chain uses TRBV2 and TRBJ1-2, with 10 bases lining up with TRBD1. CDR1 SNHLY and CDR2 FYNNEI come from the germline V gene. V lost 6 bases and J lost 7; bases outside the gene matches: 5. The CDR3 length is 13 residues. The CDR3 DNA is TGTGCCAGCAGACCCGACAGGGGGCGTGGCTACACCTTC. Its protein is CASRPDRGRGYTF.

This chain connects TRBV27 to TRBJ2-1; D is possibly TRBD1 or TRBD2 (5 bases each). The CDR3 loop spans 15 amino acids. Trimming left V 2 bases short and J 7 bases short, with 15 bases between. Germline V gene data show CDR1 as MNHEY and CDR2 as SMNVEV (reference sequence). DNA for the CDR3: TGTGCCAGCAGTTTAGGGACGCCTTTGGGAAATGAGCAGTTCTTC. Translation: CASSLGTPLGNEQFF.

The chain links TRBV5-6 to TRBJ2-7, with 9 bases lining up with TRBD1. This CDR3 has 14 residues. The V gene's germline CDR1 is SGHDT and CDR2 YYEEEE. V shed 4 bases and J 3 bases; nucleotides not matched to a gene: 5. The CDR3 loop reads CASSLGQGHYEQYF. CDR3 DNA sequence: TGTGCCAGCAGCCTCGGACAGGGGCACTACGAGCAGTACTTC.

The chain joins TRBV6-6 to TRBJ2-2, with a possible D match to TRBD1 (6 bases). Trimming shortened V by 2 bases and J by 4 bases, and 11 bases separated the two germline ends. The CDR3 runs to 15 residues. Germline assignment: CDR1 MNHNY and CDR2 SVGAGI (reference sequence). Here the CDR3 DNA reads TGTGCCAGCAGTTACGAGGGCAGGGGCACCGGGGAGCTGTTTTTT. It specifies CASSYEGRGTGELFF.

The J gene is TRBJ2-1, the V gene TRBV29-1, with D hard to call. Trimming pared 0 bases from V and 1 base from J, leaving 7 bases between. CDR3 length: 14 residues. Germline CDR1 and CDR2: SQVTM and ANQGSEA. This CDR3 is CSVEDRVSYNEQFF. DNA for the CDR3: TGCAGCGTTGAAGATCGGGTGTCCTACAATGAGCAGTTCTTC.

This clone came up once. The V and J genes are TRBV30 and TRBJ2-1; TRBD2 matches 8 bases. This CDR3 has 13 amino acids. Losses at the gene ends were 5 bases for V and 4 bases for J; bases not matched to a gene: 4. Per the germline V gene, CDR1 is GTSNPN and CDR2 is SVGIG (reference sequence). CDR3 nucleotide sequence: TGTGCCTGGGAGGGACTAGGGTACAATGAGCAGTTCTTC. Translating gives CAWEGLGYNEQFF.

This sequence joins TRBV27 and TRBJ1-5; D is undetermined. The germline V gene encodes CDR1 MNHEY and CDR2 SMNVEV (reference sequence). V gave up 6 bases and J gave up 0 bases, with 12 bases separating them. The CDR3 runs to 15 residues. CDR3 sequence: CASSPWVDSNQPQHF. CDR3 DNA sequence: TGTGCCAGCAGCCCATGGGTCGATAGCAATCAGCCCCAGCATTTT.